The clone carrying this T cell receptor (beta chain) was observed many times. The antigen is undetermined. The CDR3 has 14 residues. Trimming took 6 bases from V and 0 from J; bases not matched to a gene: 2. This sample was included in a study of early T cells in non-severe SARS-CoV-2 infection. Turning to the study itself: Sequenced material consisted of bulk RNA (from unsorted whole blood), and chains were unpaired.

Individual cDNA molecules received unique molecular identifiers during library preparation. TCRdb used MiXCR to reprocess the 5' RACE reads, holding one entry per CDR3 protein. Among some 82,000 distinct CDR3 sequences listed, 5.5% to 7.5% were seen once. Points from the study as a whole: Private and CD4 specificities were missed by VDJdb matching, which favored anti-spike CD8 responses.

Sequencing was done on a sample of whole blood. The V call is TRBV12-3 or TRBV12-4, the J call TRBJ1-5; 7 bases are shared with TRBD1. The TCR comes from an adult who was a healthcare worker with PCR-confirmed SARS-CoV-2 infection or an uninfected control (not recorded which). The CDR3 loop is CASRTGNSNQPQHF. Here the CDR3 DNA reads TGTGCCAGCAGGACAGGGAATAGCAATCAGCCCCAGCATTTT.